This TCR beta chain was recovered during a study of cytomegalovirus exposure and HLA in healthy donors. The sample holds a few counts of this clone. Its antigen is not identified. Primers: 60 Vbeta forward and 13 Jbeta reverse. The table came from immunoSEQ multiplex PCR; TCRdb's copy has only in-frame clones and leaves some out. Of 110,000 or so clones listed, 60% to 80% are singletons. Germline trimming cut 7 bases from V and 7 bases from J; bases unmatched to any gene: 5. The CDR3 runs to 14 residues. Germline assignment: CDR1 SGHTA and CDR2 FQGNSA. Study-wide points: For TCR beta chains, V- and J-gene trimming was later linked to a missense DCLRE1C variant. Associated with HLA alleles at 0.05 false discovery rate in a later analysis were fewer than 20,000 TCR beta sequences.

The source of this sequence is a human donor in good health. Material for sequencing was PBMCs. The chain carries TRBV7-2 and TRBJ1-6, with 9 bases matching TRBD1. CDR3 bases: TGTGCCAGCAAGATAGGACAGGGGAATTCACCCCTCCACTTT. It specifies CASKIGQGNSPLHF.